This T cell receptor (beta chain) was retrieved from a study of blood T cell repertoires in COVID-19 (dated by TCRdb to the early 2020s). About the study as a whole: The collaborator samples originated in the United States, Italy and Spain and spanned the acute and convalescent phases of COVID-19. The material from the prospective study consisted of cDNA or gDNA derived from T cells, B-cell-depleted T cells, or PBMCs. Deeply sampled blood TCRbeta repertoires from subjects exposed to, actively infected with, or recovered from COVID-19 were included in the dataset. A freely available public database, intended as a resource for researchers studying the immune response to SARS-CoV-2, is where the repertoires were released. The samples were drawn from two sources: the first 160 participants of the ongoing ImmuneRACE study, and 1,200 or so subjects contributed by 6 global collaborators. Sample metadata almost always included a de-identified subject ID, COVID-19 status, age in years and sex. Where available, HLA class I and class II types were taken from metadata supplied by the sample provider and were not determined by assay-based typing.

TCRbeta CDR3 regions were amplified from genomic DNA by means of the immunoSEQ Assay, a bias-controlled multiplex PCR. The authors' pipeline ran thus. The number of nucleated cells in each sample was estimated from the amplification of reference gene primers within the assay. To quantify the absolute abundance of each unique TCRbeta CDR3 rearrangement, sequence reads were collapsed and filtered. For each sample, productive Simpson clonality was calculated as the square root of Simpson's diversity index over productive rearrangements. TCRdb obtained this table from immuneACCESS and retained in-frame rearrangements with V and J assigned. These tables miss some clones; where compared with another copy, unresolved V genes account for less than half of the shortfall, and the remainder is unexplained. The D gene and trimming were derived from the DNA, and the V and J assignments and clone size from that table. This sample is represented by approximately 250,000 clones; approximately 91% of them were singletons. The top ten clonotypes cover around 0.86% of the sample.

The V end gives up 11 bases and the J end 5 bases, leaving 7 bases in the junction not matched to a gene. The germline V gene specifies SNHLY as CDR1 and FYNNEI as CDR2. There are 13 amino acids in the CDR3, from cysteine to phenylalanine inclusive. Kept here is only the CDR3 DNA, which spans 39 bases and is read in frame from base 1. Of note for this clone: There is no known antigen for this receptor. No qualities accompany the bases; no much larger clone lies one base away.

One collaborating source in Seattle enrolled patients while the patients were actively infected and followed the patients over time throughout the course of disease. Whole blood was collected in K2EDTA tubes by collaborating institutions according to the institutions' own protocols. For TCRbeta analysis, collaborators shipped samples as frozen whole blood, isolated PBMCs, or DNA extracted from either of those sample types. Points the paper makes about the study in general: How much clinical and demographic metadata was included differed by source and by participant, and the metadata was provided uncurated.

The material sequenced was peripheral blood. This chain is built from TRBV2 and TRBJ1-1, with TRBD1 matching 11 junction bases. The receptor's source is a man aged 25-45 years with COVID-19, enrolled during active disease. The CDR3 protein is CACRDRGMTEAFF. The nucleotides read TGTGCCTGCCGGGACAGGGGGATGACTGAAGCTTTCTTT.